This T cell receptor beta chain is from a study of neurological immune-mediated disorders. Findings and caveats of the study: HTLV-1-associated myelopathy led in TCR clonal expansion, while multiple sclerosis ranked lowest, below healthy controls. The absence of any CDR3 amino acid sequence shared by expanded clones across subjects suggests that repertoires were private in all groups.

The germline V gene encodes CDR1 LNHNV and CDR2 YYDKDF (reference sequence). The CDR3 totals 14 residues. V was shortened by 0 bases and J by 2 bases, with 8 bases between the two germline ends. The making of cDNA relied on 5'RACE with 10-nucleotide random UMIs. MiXCR was run by TCRdb on the 5' RACE reads, yielding one entry per CDR3 protein. The sample has roughly 50,000 distinct CDR3 sequences; about 12% are singletons. Stated time point: longitudinal time-point 3. From 2 million PBMCs stored at -80 C, the unsorted libraries were generated. Ten or more counts support this clonotype. Its cognate antigen is unknown.

The V call is TRBV15, the J call TRBJ2-7, with D unclear. The TCR comes from a male donor with HTLV-1-associated myelopathy (HAM/TSP). Sequencing input: PBMCs. CDR3 in DNA: TGTGCCACCAGCAGAGAGGCGGAGCCCTACGAGCAGTACTTC. Its translation is CATSREAEPYEQYF.